Below are 18 T cell receptor beta chains sequenced from a single sample in a study of T cell responses to AZD1222 COVID-19 vaccine. The data were produced by immunoSEQ multiplex PCR, yet TCRdb's version contains in-frame clones alone and is incomplete. Of about 180,000 clones in the sample, roughly 91% were seen once. Source: peripheral blood, taken 28 days after the second dose of the MenACWY control vaccine. The receptors shown here come from an adult who received the MenACWY meningococcal vaccine as a control.

The rearrangement joins TRBV3-1 (or the pseudogene TRBV3-2) to TRBJ1-5; D uncertain. Trimming removed 4 bases at V and 3 bases at J, with 10 bases between. The germline gives CDR1 LGHDT, CDR2 YNNKEL (reference sequence). This CDR3 spans 14 amino acids. The CDR3 coding sequence is TGTGCCAGCAGCCCCCTACCAACCAATCAGCCCCAGCATTTT. Encoded protein: CASSPLPTNQPQHF.

This clone has a single count. V usage is TRBV27 and J usage is TRBJ2-7; D may be TRBD1 (6 bases). Germline lookup yields CDR1 MNHEY and CDR2 SMNVEV (reference sequence). The CDR3 runs 13 residues. Between the trimmed V and J ends, which lost 6 bases and 6 bases, there was a span of 15 bases. CDR3 residues: CASSHADRTEQYF. The CDR3 region has the DNA TGTGCCAGCAGCCACGCCGACAGGACCGAGCAGTACTTC.

This chain links TRBV30 with TRBJ2-6, with D maybe TRBD1 (6 bases). Germline CDR1 and CDR2: GTSNPN and SVGIG (reference sequence). The ends were cut back, 2 bases at V and 2 bases at J, with 10 bases in the middle. This CDR3 comprises 15 residues. The CDR3 region has the DNA TGTGCCTGGAGTCTCTACAGGGCTGGGGCCAACGTCCTGACTTTC. Amino acid sequence: CAWSLYRAGANVLTF.

V usage is TRBV5-4 and J usage is TRBJ2-2; possible D gene TRBD2, 6 bases. CDR3 length: 15 residues. Trimming took off 0 bases at V and 4 bases at J, with 10 bases between the two ends. CDR1 SGHNT and CDR2 YYREEE come from the germline V gene (reference sequence). The CDR3 DNA reads as TGTGCCAGCAGCTTGGGCGGGGTCGCCACCGGGGAGCTGTTTTTT. Translating it yields CASSLGGVATGELFF.

CDR3 region: CASSQDWGQGGYTEAFF. DNA for the CDR3: TGTGCCAGCAGCCAAGATTGGGGGCAGGGAGGTTACACTGAAGCTTTCTTT. J is TRBJ1-1 and V is TRBV3-1 (or the pseudogene TRBV3-2); possibly TRBD1 for D (6 bases). The germline V and J ends were trimmed by 0 bases and 3 bases, with 17 bases remaining between them. The V gene's germline CDR1 is LGHDT and CDR2 YNNKEL (reference sequence). This CDR3 spans 17 amino acids.

This clone was seen a single time. This CDR3 is also generated by other DNA sequences in the sample. The chain recombines TRBV7-2 with TRBJ2-2; D is undetermined. Trimming removed 3 bases from V and 4 bases from J, with 6 bases in between. The CDR3 loop spans 13 amino acids. In germline, CDR1 is SGHTA, CDR2 FQGNSA. The CDR3 coding sequence is TGTGCCAGCAGCTTTAGTAGCACCGGGGAGCTGTTTTTT. Amino acids: CASSFSSTGELFF.

The chain combines TRBV23-1 with TRBJ1-3; 10 bases map to TRBD1. TRBV23-1 counts as an open reading frame of uncertain function. Trimming took 7 bases from V and 2 from J; bases not matched to a gene: 8. The CDR3 length is 16 residues. In nucleotides, the CDR3 is TGCGCCAGCATCCCGACAGGGGGCCAGGCTGGAAACACCATATATTTT. It codes for CASIPTGGQAGNTIYF.

The chain employs TRBV2 and TRBJ1-6; D is possibly TRBD1 (5 bases). This CDR3 has 15 amino acids. CDR1 is SNHLY, CDR2 FYNNEI, per germline. V was shortened by 6 bases and J by 8 bases, with 17 bases between the two germline ends. The CDR3 loop reads CASRPRSGGDSPLHF. The CDR3 DNA reads TGTGCCAGCAGGCCCCGCTCGGGGGGAGATTCACCCCTCCACTTT.

The V gene is TRBV5-1, the J gene TRBJ2-5; no reliable D call. CDR3 size: 13 residues. Trimming took off 4 bases at V and 3 bases at J, with 10 bases between the two ends. The germline V gene has CDR1 SGHRS and CDR2 YFSETQ. The CDR3 region has the DNA TGCGCCAGCAGCCCCGGGCTCAAAGAGACCCAGTACTTC. Its translation is CASSPGLKETQYF. The full variable domain, in which reference TRBV5-1 and TRBJ2-5 provide the parts outside the CDR3, is KAGVTQTPRYLIKTRGQQVTLSCSPISGHRSVSWYQQTPGQGLQFLFEYFSETQRNKGNFPGRFSGRQFSNSRSEMNVSTLELGDSALYLCASSPGLKETQYFGPGTRLLVL.

V gene TRBV2 combines with J gene TRBJ1-2, with D uncertain. Per the germline V gene, CDR1 is SNHLY and CDR2 is FYNNEI. The V end lost 7 bases, the J end lost 3 bases, and 12 bases lay between the germline ends. This CDR3 has 13 amino acids. DNA for the CDR3: TGTGCCAGCATCGACCTCTCGTACTATGGCTACACCTTC. The encoded protein is CASIDLSYYGYTF. The entire variable domain, with the rest obtained from reference TRBV2 and TRBJ1-2, is as follows: EPEVTQTPSHQVTQMGQEVILRCVPISNHLYFYWYRQILGQKVEFLVSFYNNEISEKSEIFDDQFSVERPDGSNFTLKIRSTKLEDSAMYFCASIDLSYYGYTFGSGTRLTVV.

This rearrangement joins TRBV7-6 to TRBJ1-6; no definite D call. The CDR3 is 16 amino acids. Germline lookup yields CDR1 SGHVS and CDR2 FNYEAQ. V lost 0 bases and J lost 10, with 16 bases in between. The CDR3 DNA sequence: TGTGCCAGCAGCTTAGCCGTCGCCGGGGTTGGGTCACCCCTCCACTTT. Translating it yields CASSLAVAGVGSPLHF.

The chain joins TRBV9 to TRBJ2-1; D is unresolved. The CDR3 has 14 amino acids. V lost 7 bases and J 7 bases, leaving 18 bases between the germline ends. Germline V gene data show CDR1 as SGDLS and CDR2 as YYNGEE. The CDR3 DNA follows: TGTGCCAGCGGCACGTGGGCCTCGGTGAATGAGCAGTTCTTC. Translated: CASGTWASVNEQFF.

The chain couples TRBV6-1 to TRBJ1-6; unclear D gene. Trimming shortened V by 2 bases and J by 6 bases, and 14 bases separated the two germline ends. Germline V lookup: CDR1 MNHNS, CDR2 SASEGT. The CDR3 sequence is 16 residues long. The CDR3 protein is CASSEYQTGLNSPLHF. The DNA for the CDR3 is TGTGCCAGCAGTGAATATCAGACGGGTCTTAATTCACCCCTCCACTTT.

The chain has TRBV11-3 and TRBJ2-3; 7 nucleotides agree with TRBD1. This CDR3 has 14 amino acids. V was clipped by 5 bases and J by 2 bases; unmatched bases: 4. Germline assignment: CDR1 SGHNT and CDR2 YENEEA. Here the CDR3 DNA reads TGTGCCAGCAGCACGACAGGGCTCACAGATACGCAGTATTTT. Amino acid sequence: CASSTTGLTDTQYF. The full variable domain, rest sourced from reference TRBV11-3 and TRBJ2-3, is EAGVVQSPRYKIIEKKQPVAFWCNPISGHNTLYWYLQNLGQGPELLIRYENEEAVDDSQLPKDRFSAERLKGVDSTLKIQPAELGDSAVYLCASSTTGLTDTQYFGPGTRLTVL.

The chain uses TRBV2 and TRBJ1-2; 9 nucleotides match TRBD1. Germline V gives CDR1 SNHLY, CDR2 FYNNEI. CDR3 length equals 12 residues. The V gene end was trimmed by 7 bases and the J gene end by 8 bases; junction bases not matched to a gene: 5. This CDR3 is CASKGQGRGYTF. Written as DNA, the CDR3 is TGTGCCAGCAAGGGACAGGGACGAGGCTACACCTTC.

In its sample, this clone was seen a few times. The chain joins TRBV6-6 to TRBJ1-2, with 11 bases identical to TRBD1. Germline assignment: CDR1 MNHNY and CDR2 SVGAGI (reference sequence). V lost 5 bases and J lost 7; bases outside the gene matches: 3. There are 13 residues in the CDR3. This chain's CDR3 is CASSGQGALGYTF. The CDR3 nucleotides read TGTGCCAGCAGTGGACAGGGGGCTCTTGGCTACACCTTC.

The CDR3, as DNA: TGTGCCAGCAGTTTACTCGGGGGGCGCTCCTACGAGCAGTACTTC. Its translation is CASSLLGGRSYEQYF. The V call is TRBV28, the J call TRBJ2-7; D may be TRBD2 (7 bases). The V gene lost 2 bases and the J gene lost 0 bases, with 11 bases spanning the gap. The CDR3 contains 15 residues. The germline gives CDR1 MDHEN, CDR2 SYDVKM. The full variable domain, in which reference TRBV28 and TRBJ2-7 provide the parts outside the CDR3, is DVKVTQSSRYLVKRTGEKVFLECVQDMDHENMFWYRQDPGLGLRLIYFSYDVKMKEKGDIPEGYSVSREKKERFSLILESASTNQTSMYLCASSLLGGRSYEQYFGPGTRLTVT.

The chain employs TRBV30 and TRBJ1-5, with D uncertain. Deletions cut 1 base from V and 0 bases from J, with 7 bases between. The CDR3 loop spans 14 amino acids. The germline V gene encodes CDR1 GTSNPN and CDR2 SVGIG (reference sequence). The chain's CDR3 is CAWSDRVSNQPQHF. CDR3 DNA sequence: TGTGCCTGGAGTGATAGGGTTAGCAATCAGCCCCAGCATTTT. Filled out from reference TRBV30 and TRBJ1-5, the complete variable domain reads SQTIHQWPATLVQPVGSPLSLECTVEGTSNPNLYWYRQAAGRGLQLLFYSVGIGQISSEVPQNLSASRPQDRQFILSSKKLLLSDSGFYLCAWSDRVSNQPQHFGDGTRLSIL.